Given below is one T cell receptor beta chain in context. In the original processing: For nucleated cells, counts were estimated from reference gene primer amplification. The assay was immunoSEQ multiplex PCR, and TCRdb's table has in-frame clones only and misses some. V, J and clone size reflect that table, while D and trimming were determined from the DNA. This sample yields around 130,000 clones, of which 75% to 90% are seen a single time; around 4.7% belongs to the top ten. V lost 3 bases, J lost 6 bases, and 15 bases lay in between. Germline V CDR1 and CDR2: SGHRS, YFSETQ. CDR3 size: 14 residues. This sample stems from a study of blood T cell repertoires in COVID-19. Study information: COVID-19 samples from acute and convalescent phases originated in the United States, Italy and Spain. The cDNA or gDNA used as material had been derived from T cells, B-cell-depleted T cells, or PBMCs.

This chain connects TRBV5-1 to TRBJ1-1, with unresolved D. Material: peripheral blood. The receptor was derived from a human donor in a cohort sampled during active COVID-19. This chain's CDR3 is CASSSDLGGSEAFF. For the CDR3, the DNA is TGCGCCAGCAGCTCAGATCTAGGTGGGTCTGAAGCTTTCTTT.